This T cell receptor (beta chain) was recovered during a study of blood T cell repertoires in COVID-19. Looking at the study overall: T cells, B-cell-depleted T cells, or PBMCs provided the cDNA or gDNA that served as material.

Germline V CDR1 and CDR2: MNHNS, SASEGT. The CDR3 has 16 amino acids. V lost 0 bases to trimming and J lost 0 bases, with 9 bases between them. The data were produced by immunoSEQ multiplex PCR, yet TCRdb's version contains in-frame clones alone and is incomplete. This table has some 70,000 clones, approximately 88% appearing once. This clonotype originated in a human donor in a cohort sampled during active COVID-19. The sample consisted of peripheral blood. V gene TRBV6-1 combines with J gene TRBJ1-5; D might be TRBD1 (5 bases). The CDR3 DNA follows: TGTGCCAGCAGTGAAGCACGAGGACATAGCAATCAGCCCCAGCATTTT. This translates into CASSEARGHSNQPQHF.